Below are 23 T cell receptor beta chains sequenced from a single sample in a study of monozygotic twins with inflammatory bowel disease. TCRdb re-called the 5' RACE reads; every CDR3 protein appears as one record, without DNA. This sample contains about 420,000 distinct CDR3 sequences. The sample was blood. The receptors here all came from a human donor with ulcerative colitis or Crohn's disease, or a healthy co-twin of an affected twin (not recorded which).

The genes are TRBV9 and TRBJ1-1. Germline V lookup: CDR1 SGDLS, CDR2 YYNGEE. This CDR3 has 14 amino acids. CDR3: CASSVEMGNTEAFF.

This chain uses TRBV5-1 with TRBJ2-2. The CDR3 sequence is 14 residues long. Per germline, CDR1 SGHRS and CDR2 YFSETQ. CDR3 sequence: CASSTSTSTGELFF.

This CDR3 reads CSASGLAGAWPSYEQYF. The V gene is TRBV20-1, the J gene TRBJ2-7; TCRdb's D call of TRBD2 is untestable without DNA. The length of the CDR3 is 17 residues. CDR1 and CDR2 (germline): DFQATT, SNEGSKA (reference sequence).

This rearrangement joins TRBV11-2 to TRBJ2-1; TCRdb selects TRBD2, and the lack of DNA leaves this call unchecked. The CDR3 is 20 amino acids. Germline assignment: CDR1 SGHAT and CDR2 FQNNGV. CDR3: CASSSPSPQVGKNLYNEQFF.

The gene calls are TRBV5-1 and TRBJ2-5. Germline CDR1 reads SGHRS; CDR2 reads YFSETQ. This CDR3 has 15 residues. The CDR3 spells CASSLAGRDQETQYF.

CDR3 protein: CASSPRRGPGELFF. The J gene is TRBJ2-2, the V gene TRBV7-2; the D gene TCRdb calls, TRBD1, cannot be checked with no DNA. This CDR3 has 14 residues. CDR1 and CDR2 from the germline V gene are SGHTA and FQGNSA.

V usage is TRBV21-1 and J usage is TRBJ1-5. TRBV21-1 is assigned pseudogene status. The CDR3 runs to 17 residues. CDR3 amino acids: CAILGPPRCGSNQPQHF.

V is TRBV5-4 and J is TRBJ2-1; TCRdb reports TRBD1, a call that lacks DNA to check it against. Germline assignment: CDR1 SGHNT and CDR2 YYREEE (reference sequence). The CDR3 extends over 14 amino acids. The CDR3 loop is CASSLNRGPDEQFF.

The rearrangement uses TRBV7-9 and TRBJ1-5; checking the TCRdb D call of TRBD1 is not possible without DNA. The CDR3 is 16 amino acids. Germline CDR1 reads SEHNR; CDR2 reads FQNEAQ (reference sequence). The chain's CDR3 is CASSLVAGADNQPQHF.

This chain connects TRBV6-5 to TRBJ2-3. CDR1 and CDR2 (germline): MNHEY, SVGAGI. The CDR3 loop spans 13 amino acids. The CDR3 sequence: CARLERSTDTQYF.

The chain is built from TRBV10-2 and TRBJ2-2; TCRdb selects TRBD2, and the lack of DNA leaves this call unchecked. The CDR3 loop spans 12 amino acids. Germline loops: CDR1 WSHSY, CDR2 SAAADI. This CDR3 reads CASRTGTGELFF.

The V call is TRBV19, the J call TRBJ1-1. This CDR3 spans 14 amino acids. CDR1 is LNHDA, CDR2 SQIVND, per germline (reference sequence). This chain's CDR3 is CASKRSVRYAEAFF.

The V gene is TRBV7-9, the J gene TRBJ1-2; TCRdb's D call of TRBD1 is untestable without DNA. Germline V gives CDR1 SEHNR, CDR2 FQNEAQ (reference sequence). The CDR3 loop spans 16 amino acids. The CDR3 loop reads CASSSSRDPLSYGYTF.

The J gene is TRBJ2-1, the V gene TRBV5-1. This CDR3 is built from 14 residues. Germline V gives CDR1 SGHRS, CDR2 YFSETQ. CDR3 sequence: CASSPTSGSNEQFF. Full variable domain (remainder filled in from reference TRBV5-1 and TRBJ2-1): KAGVTQTPRYLIKTRGQQVTLSCSPISGHRSVSWYQQTPGQGLQFLFEYFSETQRNKGNFPGRFSGRQFSNSRSEMNVSTLELGDSALYLCASSPTSGSNEQFFGPGTRLTVL.

The genes are TRBV9 and TRBJ1-1; TCRdb outputs TRBD1, but without DNA this stays unchecked. The CDR3 runs 15 residues. The germline V gene has CDR1 SGDLS and CDR2 YYNGEE. The CDR3 loop reads CASSSRRGLNTEAFF. Filled out from reference TRBV9 and TRBJ1-1, the complete variable domain reads DSGVTQTPKHLITATGQRVTLRCSPRSGDLSVYWYQQSLDQGLQFLIQYYNGEERAKGNILERFSAQQFPDLHSELNLSSLELGDSALYFCASSSRRGLNTEAFFGQGTRLTVV.

The CDR3 reads CASAARDQPQHF. This chain joins TRBV5-1 and TRBJ1-5. The CDR3 loop spans 12 amino acids. Per the germline V gene, CDR1 is SGHRS and CDR2 is YFSETQ. The entire variable domain, with the rest obtained from reference TRBV5-1 and TRBJ1-5, is as follows: KAGVTQTPRYLIKTRGQQVTLSCSPISGHRSVSWYQQTPGQGLQFLFEYFSETQRNKGNFPGRFSGRQFSNSRSEMNVSTLELGDSALYLCASAARDQPQHFGDGTRLSIL.

The V and J genes are TRBV20-1 and TRBJ1-1. This CDR3 has 11 amino acids. In germline, CDR1 is DFQATT, CDR2 SNEGSKA (reference sequence). The CDR3 protein is CSALSNTEAFF.

This chain links TRBV5-4 with TRBJ1-2. The CDR3 extends over 11 amino acids. The germline V gene has CDR1 SGHNT and CDR2 YYREEE (reference sequence). The chain's CDR3 is CASSLDLGFTF.

V usage is TRBV6-1 and J usage is TRBJ2-3; the D call of TRBD1 rests on TCRdb alone, since no DNA is present to check it. CDR1 is MNHNS, CDR2 SASEGT, per germline. This CDR3 contains 15 residues. CDR3 amino acids: CASSVAGQITDTQYF.

The chain uses TRBV30 and TRBJ2-3; with no DNA, the TCRdb D assignment of TRBD1 cannot be verified. CDR3 length: 12 amino acids. Germline loops: CDR1 GTSNPN, CDR2 SVGIG (reference sequence). The chain's CDR3 is CAWRTDTDTQYF.

V usage is TRBV14 and J usage is TRBJ2-2; the D call from TCRdb, TRBD1, cannot be confirmed without DNA. CDR3 length equals 16 residues. The germline gives CDR1 SGHDN, CDR2 FVKESK. The CDR3 protein is CASSQVQGINTGELFF.

The rearrangement uses TRBV7-9 and TRBJ2-5; without DNA, the TCRdb call of TRBD1 cannot be checked. The CDR3 covers 14 residues. Germline lookup yields CDR1 SEHNR and CDR2 FQNEAQ (reference sequence). The CDR3 sequence is CASSLSGMGETQYF.

This chain connects TRBV28 to TRBJ2-2; no DNA is available, so the TRBD2 call from TCRdb remains unchecked. The CDR3 sequence is 11 residues long. The germline gives CDR1 MDHEN, CDR2 SYDVKM. CDR3 sequence reads: CASSGVAGGIF.